The clone carrying this TCR beta chain came up many times. Its specificity is not known. These data belong to a study of early T cells in non-severe SARS-CoV-2 infection. Overall study context: Chains were not paired, and sequencing was done on bulk RNA from unsorted whole blood.

Unique molecular identifiers were attached to individual cDNA molecules. TCRdb fed the 5' RACE reads into MiXCR, producing one record per CDR3 protein. The sample carries roughly 70,000 distinct CDR3 sequences, 13% recorded once. Whole-study findings and limits: Missing private and CD4 specificities, VDJdb matching favored anti-spike CD8 responses.

The sequence was obtained from an adult who was a healthcare worker with PCR-confirmed SARS-CoV-2 infection or an uninfected control (not recorded which). The specimen was whole blood.

The chain's CDR3 is CASTPSAPGELFF. The CDR3 DNA reads TGTGCCAGCACCCCGTCGGCCCCCGGGGAGCTGTTTTTT. The chain uses TRBV12-3 or TRBV12-4 and TRBJ2-2; D uncertain. CDR3 length: 13 residues. Trimming took off 7 bases at V and 6 bases at J, with 12 bases between the two ends.